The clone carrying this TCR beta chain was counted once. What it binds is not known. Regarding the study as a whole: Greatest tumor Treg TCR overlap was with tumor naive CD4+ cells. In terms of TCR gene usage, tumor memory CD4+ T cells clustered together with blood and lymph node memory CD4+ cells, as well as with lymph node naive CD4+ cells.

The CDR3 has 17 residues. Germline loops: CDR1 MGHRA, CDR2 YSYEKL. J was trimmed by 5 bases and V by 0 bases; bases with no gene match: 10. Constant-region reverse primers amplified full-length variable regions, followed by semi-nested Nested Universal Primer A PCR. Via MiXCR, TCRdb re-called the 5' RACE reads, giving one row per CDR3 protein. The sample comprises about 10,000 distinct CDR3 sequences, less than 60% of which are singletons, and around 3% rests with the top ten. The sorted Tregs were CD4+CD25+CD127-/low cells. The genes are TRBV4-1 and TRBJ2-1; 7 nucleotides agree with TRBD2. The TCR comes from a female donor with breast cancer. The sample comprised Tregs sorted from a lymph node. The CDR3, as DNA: TGCGCCAGCAGCCAAGACTTTGGGACTATGATCGACAATGAGCAGTTCTTC. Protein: CASSQDFGTMIDNEQFF.